One sample yielded the 14 T cell receptor beta chains listed below, sequenced in a study of immune heterogeneity within non-small cell lung tumors (dated by TCRdb to 2016 to 2019). The TCR template was genomic DNA extracted from bulk tumor tissue, and roughly 590 ng of gDNA was amplified for each sample. Multiple biopsies per primary tumor were taken during surgery, spaced as far apart as possible within the tumor mass. The study cohort was described as untreated, and the patients were newly diagnosed NSCLC cases having curative surgery. Sequencing relied on a HiSeq X Ten. The TCR beta CDR3 region was amplified with a multiplex PCR system, in which a first round of about 10 cycles was run using 32 V-gene forward and 13 J-gene reverse primers. TCRdb reprocessed the public reads (quality trimming at Q25 with fastp, clone calling with MiXCR) and kept in-frame beta chains. Here each entry gathers all rows of one CDR3 protein and keeps the most common genes and DNA. Recorded for this sample are 8,000 to 11,000 distinct CDR3 sequences; over 15% of them occurred a single time. Of the sample, around 3.8% is held by the ten largest clones.

Sequencing was performed on lung tumor tissue. The receptors derive from a man aged 35-49 years with non-small cell lung cancer.

By sample share, this clonotype is medium-sized. This sequence joins TRBV5-1 and TRBJ2-7, with 10 bases fitting TRBD2. The V gene end was trimmed by 9 bases and the J gene end by 2 bases; junction bases not matched to a gene: 11. Germline CDR1 is SGHRS and CDR2 is YFSETQ. The length of the CDR3 is 15 residues. Here the CDR3 reads CATKLGLAETYEQYF. CDR3 DNA sequence: TGCGCCACCAAGCTAGGACTAGCGGAGACCTACGAGCAGTACTTC.

This clonotype is medium-sized (0.01 to 0.1%). This chain joins TRBV11-1 and TRBJ1-2; the D gene is possibly TRBD1 (5 bases). CDR1 and CDR2 from the germline V gene are SGHAT and FQDESV (reference sequence). This CDR3 is 13 amino acids long. Trimming took 5 bases from V and 0 from J, leaving 7 bases between them. CDR3 region: CASSQQANYGYTF. The DNA for the CDR3 is TGTGCCAGCAGCCAACAGGCTAACTATGGCTACACCTTC. The complete variable domain, with remaining parts taken from reference TRBV11-1 and TRBJ1-2, reads EAEVAQSPRYKITEKSQAVAFWCDPISGHATLYWYRQILGQGPELLVQFQDESVVDDSQLPKDRFSAERLKGVDSTLKIQPAELGDSAMYLCASSQQANYGYTFGSGTRLTVV.

This chain connects TRBV5-1 to TRBJ1-4; D gene unclear. CDR1 and CDR2 (germline): SGHRS, YFSETQ. V lost 2 bases and J lost 8, with 10 bases in between. The CDR3 runs 13 residues. In DNA form, the CDR3 reads TGCGCCAGCAGCTTTTCCAAGCAGGAAAAACTGTTTTTT. Protein sequence: CASSFSKQEKLFF. Full variable domain (missing parts from reference TRBV5-1 and TRBJ1-4): KAGVTQTPRYLIKTRGQQVTLSCSPISGHRSVSWYQQTPGQGLQFLFEYFSETQRNKGNFPGRFSGRQFSNSRSEMNVSTLELGDSALYLCASSFSKQEKLFFGSGTQLSVL.

In its sample, this clonotype was seen many times. The chain has TRBV7-9 and TRBJ2-5; a possible D gene is TRBD1 (6 bases). The CDR3 is 17 amino acids. With 6 bases removed from V and 4 bases from J, the gap between germline ends came to 24 bases. CDR1 SEHNR and CDR2 FQNEAQ come from the germline V gene (reference sequence). DNA of the CDR3: TGTGCCAGCAGTTTCTCGCGGAAAACAGGGATGGGAGAGACCCAGTACTTC. Its protein is CASSFSRKTGMGETQYF.

In its sample, this clonotype was seen once. The gene calls are TRBV28 and TRBJ1-2; a possible D gene is TRBD1 (5 bases). The CDR3 runs to 16 residues. With 3 bases removed from V and 0 bases from J, the gap between germline ends came to 14 bases. CDR1 and CDR2 (germline): MDHEN, SYDVKM. The CDR3 loop is CASSFLSQGPNYGYTF. The CDR3 DNA sequence: TGTGCCAGCAGTTTTTTGAGTCAGGGACCTAACTATGGCTACACCTTC.

This clonotype qualifies as medium-sized. This sequence joins TRBV28 and TRBJ2-3, with 9 bases that match TRBD1. This CDR3 contains 16 residues. The germline CDR1 and CDR2 sequences are MDHEN and SYDVKM. V lost 5 bases, J lost 3 bases, and 9 bases stayed unmatched. As DNA, the CDR3 is TGTGCCAGCAGTCAACAGGGGGCGGCCTTAACAGATACGCAGTATTTT. It encodes CASSQQGAALTDTQYF.

This clonotype was counted between two and nine times. This may arise from a read error, as a much more abundant clone is one base away. The chain uses TRBV3-2 and TRBJ2-4; TRBD1, the D gene given by the table, was not confirmed from the DNA. TRBV3-2 is a pseudogene segment. The CDR3 runs 17 residues. CDR3 sequence: CPSSQGQEGVPKNIQYF. The DNA for the CDR3 is TGTCCCAGCAGCCAAGGCCAGGAGGGGGTGCCCAAAAACATTCAGTACTTC.

Within the sample, this clonotype is medium-sized. This chain uses TRBV28 with TRBJ2-7, with 10 positions matching TRBD2. Per the germline V gene, CDR1 is MDHEN and CDR2 is SYDVKM. V lost 6 bases, J lost 2 bases, and 7 bases stayed unmatched. The CDR3 consists of 15 residues. This CDR3 reads CASSLLAGATYEQYF. The CDR3 DNA sequence: TGTGCCAGCAGCCTCCTAGCGGGAGCGACCTACGAGCAGTACTTC.

This clonotype appeared many times. V gene TRBV20-1 combines with J gene TRBJ1-5, with D possibly matching TRBD1 (5 bases). The V and J ends lost 3 bases and 1 base respectively, with 10 bases between them. Germline CDR1 and CDR2: DFQATT and SNEGSKA (reference sequence). The CDR3 is 14 residues long. The DNA for the CDR3 is TGCAGTGCTAGGGGCGGGGCCAGCAATCAGCCCCAGCATTTT. Translated: CSARGGASNQPQHF.

This clonotype has only a few counts. Germline and junction disagree at one end, which may indicate a read error. The rearrangement links TRBV19 to TRBJ1-4; the D is unclear. This CDR3 spans 15 amino acids. Germline V lookup: CDR1 LNHDA, CDR2 SQIVND (reference sequence). DNA for the CDR3: TGTGCCGGTAGTCCGGGATATGGGGATCCCGAAAAACTGTTTTTT. It is translated as CAGSPGYGDPEKLFF.

This clonotype was detected only a few times. A much larger clone differs by one base, so this may be a read error. The chain combines TRBV4-3 with TRBJ2-2; D may correspond to TRBD1 or TRBD2 (5 bases each). Between the trimmed V and J ends, which lost 4 bases and 6 bases, there was a span of 9 bases. The CDR3 covers 13 residues. Germline V gives CDR1 LGHNA, CDR2 YSLEER. CDR3 sequence reads: CASSPGTSGELFF. For the CDR3, the DNA is TGCGCCAGCAGCCCAGGGACGTCCGGGGAGCTGTTTTTT.

In its sample, this clonotype is medium-sized (0.01 to 0.1%). This chain joins TRBV27 and TRBJ2-3; unclear D gene. CDR1 MNHEY and CDR2 SMNVEV come from the germline V gene (reference sequence). This CDR3 spans 15 amino acids. Trimming cost V 3 bases and J 2 bases, with 12 bases left between them. The CDR3 spells CASSFQVGYTDTQYF. The CDR3 DNA sequence: TGTGCCAGCAGTTTTCAAGTGGGGTACACAGATACGCAGTATTTT.

The table lists this clonotype with many counts. The chain links TRBV4-3 to TRBJ2-3, with D maybe TRBD2 (5 bases). The V end was cut by 6 bases, the J end by 0 bases, with 16 bases between. The germline V gene has CDR1 LGHNA and CDR2 YSLEER. The CDR3 extends over 16 amino acids. The CDR3 bases are TGCGCCAGCAGTCATGGAGCGGATACTAGCACAGATACGCAGTATTTT. Its translation: CASSHGADTSTDTQYF.

This clonotype was recorded many times. CDR3 bases: TGTGCCAGCAGCGTAGCGAGCGGCAATGAGCAGTTCTTC. Encoded protein: CASSVASGNEQFF. V usage is TRBV11-3 and J usage is TRBJ2-1, with a possible D match to TRBD2 (5 bases). V was clipped by 5 bases and J by 6 bases, with 11 bases between them. This CDR3 region has 13 residues. Germline loops: CDR1 SGHNT, CDR2 YENEEA.